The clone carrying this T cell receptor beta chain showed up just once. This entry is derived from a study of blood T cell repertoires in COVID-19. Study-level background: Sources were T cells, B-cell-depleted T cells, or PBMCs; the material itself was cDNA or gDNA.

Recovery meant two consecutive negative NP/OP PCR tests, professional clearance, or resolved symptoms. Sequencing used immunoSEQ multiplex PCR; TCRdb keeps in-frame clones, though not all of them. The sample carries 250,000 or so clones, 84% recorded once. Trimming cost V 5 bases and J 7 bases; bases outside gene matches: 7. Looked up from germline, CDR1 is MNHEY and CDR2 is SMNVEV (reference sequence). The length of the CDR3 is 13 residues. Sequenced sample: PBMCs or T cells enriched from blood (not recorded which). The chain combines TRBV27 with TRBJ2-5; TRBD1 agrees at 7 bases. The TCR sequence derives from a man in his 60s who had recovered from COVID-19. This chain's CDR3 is CASSPGQFGTQYF. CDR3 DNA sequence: TGTGCCAGCAGTCCGGGACAGTTCGGGACCCAGTACTTC.